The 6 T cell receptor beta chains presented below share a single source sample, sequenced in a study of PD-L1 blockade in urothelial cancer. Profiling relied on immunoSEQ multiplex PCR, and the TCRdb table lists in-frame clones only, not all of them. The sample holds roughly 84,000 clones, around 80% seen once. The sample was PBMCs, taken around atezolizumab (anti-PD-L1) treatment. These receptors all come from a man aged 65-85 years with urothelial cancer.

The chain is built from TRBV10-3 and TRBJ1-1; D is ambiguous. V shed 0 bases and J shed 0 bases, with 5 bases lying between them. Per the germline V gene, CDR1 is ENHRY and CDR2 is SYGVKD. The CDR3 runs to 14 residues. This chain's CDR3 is CAISESLVNTEAFF. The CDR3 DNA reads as TGTGCCATCAGTGAGTCGCTAGTGAACACTGAAGCTTTCTTT.

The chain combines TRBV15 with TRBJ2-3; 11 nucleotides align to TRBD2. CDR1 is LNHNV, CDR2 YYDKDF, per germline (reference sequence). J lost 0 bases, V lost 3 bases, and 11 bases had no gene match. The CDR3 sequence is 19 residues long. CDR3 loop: CATSRGGTSGGVSTDTQYF. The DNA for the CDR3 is TGTGCCACCAGCAGGGGAGGAACTAGCGGGGGAGTGAGCACAGATACGCAGTATTTT.

The CDR3 sequence: CASSYGRSDEQFF. The CDR3 coding sequence is TGTGCCAGCAGTTACGGGAGGTCCGATGAGCAGTTCTTC. V and J are TRBV6-5 and TRBJ2-1; tentatively, D is TRBD2 (6 bases). The CDR3 consists of 13 residues. The V end lost 2 bases, the J end lost 8 bases, and 10 bases lay between the germline ends. In germline, CDR1 is MNHEY, CDR2 SVGAGI.

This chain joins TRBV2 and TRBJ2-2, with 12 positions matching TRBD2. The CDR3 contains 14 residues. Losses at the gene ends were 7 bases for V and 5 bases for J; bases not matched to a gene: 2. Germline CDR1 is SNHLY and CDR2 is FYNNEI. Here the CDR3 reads CASKGLAGTGELFF. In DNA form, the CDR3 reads TGTGCCAGCAAAGGACTAGCGGGGACCGGGGAGCTGTTTTTT.

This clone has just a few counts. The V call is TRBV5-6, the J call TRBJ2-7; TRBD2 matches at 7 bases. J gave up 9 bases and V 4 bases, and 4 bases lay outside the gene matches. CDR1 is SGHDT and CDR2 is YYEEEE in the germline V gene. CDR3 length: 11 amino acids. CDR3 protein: CASSMGEGQYF. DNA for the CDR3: TGTGCCAGCAGCATGGGGGAGGGGCAGTACTTC.

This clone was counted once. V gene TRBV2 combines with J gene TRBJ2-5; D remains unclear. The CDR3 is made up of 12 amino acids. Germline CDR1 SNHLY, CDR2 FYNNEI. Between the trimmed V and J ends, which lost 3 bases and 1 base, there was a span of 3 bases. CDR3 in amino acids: CASSDVQETQYF. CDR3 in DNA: TGTGCCAGCAGTGACGTCCAAGAGACCCAGTACTTC.